A selection of T cell receptor beta chains follows, all from one sample in a study of T-cell memory formation after mild COVID-19. TCRdb independently ran MiXCR on the 5' RACE reads; one entry per CDR3 protein. Of about 400,000 distinct CDR3 sequences in the sample, roughly an eighth were seen once. Material for sequencing was PBMCs or a T cell subset sorted from them (not recorded which). Receptor source: a man between 18 and 29 years old who had mild COVID-19 (a few samples of this study predate the infection). Cell type and time point are not known. Both conserved end residues are part of each CDR3. A D gene is named only where the DNA matches it firmly. Clone sizes are given selectively: once, few, many, or a class where the clone is expanded.

>TRBD1|TRBV7-3|TRBJ2-2|few
TGTGCCAGCAGCCCCCAGGGGGCGGCCACCGGGGAGCTGTTTTTT
CASSPQGAATGELFF
>TRBD1|TRBV20-1|TRBJ1-3|.
TGCAGTGCTGACACAGGGGTCGGAGGAAACACCATATATTTT
CSADTGVGGNTIYF
>.|TRBV2|TRBJ1-2|few
TGTGCCAGCGGCCACAGGAGCAACTATGGCTACACCTTC
CASGHRSNYGYTF
>.|TRBV11-3|TRBJ2-1|.
TGTGCCAGCAGCTTAGCACCGCAAAGGGAGCAGTTCTTC
CASSLAPQREQFF
>TRBD1|TRBV7-6|TRBJ2-1|few
TGTGCCAGCAGCGCGTTTCCGGGACAGGGAGTTGATGAGCAGTTCTTC
CASSAFPGQGVDEQFF
>TRBD1|TRBV2|TRBJ2-1|.
TGTGCCAGCAGTAGAACAGGGGGCAGGGAGCAGTTCTTC
CASSRTGGREQFF
>TRBD1|TRBV28|TRBJ1-1|few
TGTGCCAGCAGTCACCGGGACAGGGAAACTTTCTTT
CASSHRDRETFF
>.|TRBV6-5|TRBJ2-3|.
TGTGCCAGCAGTTACACGGGACGGGGCACAGATACGCAGTATTTT
CASSYTGRGTDTQYF
>.|TRBV16|TRBJ1-2|few
TGTGCCAGCAGCCCGCTGGTTGGCGGTCAAAACTATGGCTACACCTTC
CASSPLVGGQNYGYTF
>.|TRBV6-5|TRBJ1-6|few
TGTGCCAGCAGCCCTACGGGCAGGGTAGGATCACCCCTCCACTTT
CASSPTGRVGSPLHF
>.|TRBV10-2|TRBJ2-5|few
TGCGCCAGCAGTGAGTTCGTCCGGGCTACACGAGGGACCCAGTACTTC
CASSEFVRATRGTQYF
>.|TRBV20-1|TRBJ2-5|.
TGCAGTGCTAGGTCGCAACGGGCCTTAGTAGAGACCCAGTACTTC
CSARSQRALVETQYF
>TRBD1|TRBV20-1|TRBJ1-1|.
TGCAGTGCTAGAGATCGCAGGGGGCAGACTGAAGCTTTCTTT
CSARDRRGQTEAFF
>.|TRBV5-6|TRBJ1-1|few
TGTGCCAGCAGCTTGATTAAAGACGAGACTGAAGCTTTCTTT
CASSLIKDETEAFF
>.|TRBV6-2/TRBV6-3|TRBJ2-5|.
TGTGCCAGCAGTTCGGGCAGAGAAGAGACCCAGTACTTC
CASSSGREETQYF
>.|TRBV27|TRBJ1-5|many
TGTGCCAGCAGCCGAGGGGGAAGAGGCAATCAGCCCCAGCATTTT
CASSRGGRGNQPQHF
>TRBD2|TRBV12-3/TRBV12-4|TRBJ2-2|.
TGTGCCAGCAACGGGGGGAGTAACGCGAACACCGGGGAGCTGTTTTTT
CASNGGSNANTGELFF
>TRBD1|TRBV7-2|TRBJ1-4|.
TGTGCCAGCAGCGCCGGGACAGGGTATGAAAAACTGTTTTTT
CASSAGTGYEKLFF
>.|TRBV4-3|TRBJ2-5|few
TGCGCCAGCAGCCAAGGACGGAAAGAGACCCAGTACTTC
CASSQGRKETQYF
>TRBD1|TRBV12-3/TRBV12-4|TRBJ1-4|.
TGTGACAGCAGTCGGGGACAGGGTCTTAATGAAAAACTGTTTTTT
CDSSRGQGLNEKLFF
>TRBD2|TRBV12-3/TRBV12-4|TRBJ2-1|many
TGTGCCAGCAGTCCGGGACTAGCGGGGCCGGGGGATGAGCAGTTCTTC
CASSPGLAGPGDEQFF
>TRBD1|TRBV30|TRBJ2-2|.
TGTGCCTGGAGTCCCCTTGACAGGGGGCTTGGCGGGGAGCTGTTTTTT
CAWSPLDRGLGGELFF
>.|TRBV9|TRBJ2-1|few
TGTGCCAGCAGCGTAGGGAATCTGGTGCTGGGTGAGCAGTTCTTC
CASSVGNLVLGEQFF
>TRBD1|TRBV6-5|TRBJ1-5|many
TGTGCCAGCAGCGGGGGGACAGCCGATAGCAATCAGCCCCAGCATTTT
CASSGGTADSNQPQHF
>TRBD1|TRBV20-1|TRBJ1-5|few
TGCAGTGCTGACCCCCCGGGACAGGGAAGCCAGCCCCAGCATTTT
CSADPPGQGSQPQHF
>TRBD1|TRBV7-9|TRBJ1-2|few
TGTGCCAGCAGGCCCGGGACAGGGAATGGCTACACCTTC
CASRPGTGNGYTF
>.|TRBV7-6|TRBJ2-7|few
TGTGCCAGCAGCCCTACCACGGGGTACGAGCAGTACTTC
CASSPTTGYEQYF
>.|TRBV12-3/TRBV12-4|TRBJ2-1|.
TGTGCCAGCAGCCCGGTGGGGGTTGGTGAGCAGTTCTTC
CASSPVGVGEQFF
>TRBD2|TRBV5-4|TRBJ2-7|.
TGTGCCAGCAGCGGGACTAGCGGTTACTCCTACGAGCAGTACTTC
CASSGTSGYSYEQYF
>.|TRBV9|TRBJ1-1|few
TGTGCCAGCAGCGCCAGTGGACGGGACACTGAAGCTTTCTTT
CASSASGRDTEAFF
>.|TRBV7-3|TRBJ1-1|many
TGTGCCAGCAGCTTATCCGGGGCCCTGGGCACTGAAGCTTTCTTT
CASSLSGALGTEAFF
>.|TRBV4-1|TRBJ2-2|.
TGCGCCAGCAGCCAGGGACCGGGCGGGGAGCTGTTTTTT
CASSQGPGGELFF
>TRBD2|TRBV4-1|TRBJ2-1|.
TGCGCCAGCAGCCCCCGAGCGGGAACCTACAATGAGCAGTTCTTC
CASSPRAGTYNEQFF
>TRBD1|TRBV5-6|TRBJ1-1|many
TGTGCCAGCAGCTTCGGGACAGGAAACACTGAAGCTTTCTTT
CASSFGTGNTEAFF
>.|TRBV6-2/TRBV6-3|TRBJ1-1|.
TGTGCCACCCTGAGTGTCACTGAAGCTTTCTTT
CATLSVTEAFF
>.|TRBV13|TRBJ2-3|many
TGTGCCAGCAGCCGCAGGGGCACAGATACGCAGTATTTT
CASSRRGTDTQYF
>.|TRBV28|TRBJ1-3|.
TGTGCCAGCAGTTTAGGGCCCTCTGGAAACACCATATATTTT
CASSLGPSGNTIYF
>TRBD2|TRBV6-2/TRBV6-3|TRBJ2-1|.
TGTGCCAGCAGTCCGGTGAGGCGGGGGGCCAATGAGCAGTTCTTC
CASSPVRRGANEQFF
>.|TRBV23-1|TRBJ1-1|many
TGCGCCAGCAGTCAATCGGAACCCGGGAACACTGAAGCTTTCTTT
CASSQSEPGNTEAFF
>.|TRBV9|TRBJ1-2|.
TGTGCCAGCAGTCAAGGGCCAACTCCCTGGGACTACACCTTC
CASSQGPTPWDYTF
>.|TRBV7-2|TRBJ1-1|.
TGTGCCAGCAGACAGGGATACACTGAAGCTTTCTTT
CASRQGYTEAFF
>TRBD2|TRBV4-1|TRBJ2-1|few
TGCGCCAGCAGCCAAGGTAGGGGACTAGCGGGCCGTGAGCAGTTCTTC
CASSQGRGLAGREQFF
>.|TRBV7-3|TRBJ1-1|few
TGTGCCAGCAGCTTAACGGCGGGGACTGAAGCTTTCTTT
CASSLTAGTEAFF
>TRBD1|TRBV11-3|TRBJ2-3|.
TGTGCCAGCAGCCCTGGGGGACAGCTCACAGATACGCAGTATTTT
CASSPGGQLTDTQYF